These 28 T cell receptor beta chains share one sample of origin, sequenced in a study of CXCR3-negative and CXCR3-positive naive CD8 T cells. Carrying UMI labels, the TRB cDNA libraries were prepared through 5' RACE. TCRdb derives one entry per CDR3 protein from the 5' RACE reads, leaving out DNA. The table lists 75,000 to 90,000 distinct CDR3 sequences, with approximately 0.6% in the top ten. Study observations and caveats: For CXCR3-positive naive cells, TRB CDR3s were more hydrophobic than those of CXCR3-negative naive cells.

For these receptors, no antigen is known. The sequencing sample was made of naive CXCR3+ CD8+ T cells from blood. As for subset: CD45RO-CCR7+CD27+CD95- naive CD8+ T cells expressing CXCR3 (TNR3+). The origin of the receptors is a human donor in good health. Some clones in this sample may be carry-over from other donors' samples.

The rearrangement links TRBV29-1 to TRBJ2-7; without DNA, the TCRdb call of TRBD1 cannot be checked. Germline CDR1 is SQVTM and CDR2 is ANQGSEA. The CDR3 extends over 14 amino acids. The CDR3 here is CSVVSGLKSYEQYF.

The chain combines TRBV28 with TRBJ1-3; the D call from TCRdb, TRBD1, cannot be confirmed without DNA. The CDR3 runs to 14 residues. Germline-derived CDR1 and CDR2 are MDHEN and SYDVKM. This chain's CDR3 is CASTLGGLGNTIYF.

The chain joins TRBV7-8 to TRBJ2-2; TCRdb indicates TRBD2, and absent DNA this call remains unverified. Germline V gene lookup returns CDR1 SGHVS and CDR2 FQNEAQ. This CDR3 comprises 17 residues. The CDR3: CASSFGLAGESAGELFF.

This rearrangement joins TRBV29-1 to TRBJ1-5; TCRdb returns TRBD1, unconfirmable since there is no DNA. The CDR3 is made up of 15 amino acids. Germline V gene data show CDR1 as SQVTM and CDR2 as ANQGSEA. The CDR3 loop reads CSVVFGYGGDQPQHF.

The V gene is TRBV11-3, the J gene TRBJ1-5. The CDR3 totals 14 residues. Germline V gives CDR1 SGHNT, CDR2 YENEEA. The CDR3 loop reads CASSIDRPNQPQHF.

The chain couples TRBV15 to TRBJ2-2; the TCRdb D gene call, TRBD1, has no DNA to confirm it. CDR1 is LNHNV and CDR2 is YYDKDF in the germline V gene (reference sequence). This CDR3 spans 15 amino acids. CDR3 loop: CATSSEYPGTGELFF.

This CDR3 is CASSRATNEKLFF. The rearrangement uses TRBV28 and TRBJ1-4. Germline CDR1 is MDHEN and CDR2 is SYDVKM. The CDR3 is made up of 13 amino acids.

CDR3: CASSLQGPYSPLHF. J is TRBJ1-6 and V is TRBV27. This CDR3 is built from 14 residues. CDR1 and CDR2 (germline): MNHEY, SMNVEV (reference sequence).

The genes are TRBV6-4 and TRBJ1-1; there is no DNA to check the TCRdb D call of TRBD1. Per the germline V gene, CDR1 is MRHNA and CDR2 is SNTAGT. The CDR3 has 15 amino acids. This CDR3 is CASTLLTGNIAEAFF.

V usage is TRBV27 and J usage is TRBJ1-3; TCRdb indicates TRBD1, and absent DNA this call remains unverified. This CDR3 comprises 15 residues. Looked up from germline, CDR1 is MNHEY and CDR2 is SMNVEV (reference sequence). CDR3 amino acids: CASSLSGGSGNTIYF.

The chain has TRBV29-1 and TRBJ2-7; TCRdb's D call, TRBD2, is unchecked because there is no DNA. CDR3 length: 14 amino acids. Germline CDR1 and CDR2: SQVTM and ANQGSEA. CDR3 loop: CSARTGRGAYEQYF.

The chain joins TRBV29-1 to TRBJ2-7; there is no DNA to check the TCRdb D call of TRBD2. The CDR3 loop spans 14 amino acids. The germline V gene encodes CDR1 SQVTM and CDR2 ANQGSEA. The CDR3 here is CSVASGLSSYEQYF.

The CDR3 loop is CATSRDGHGGGRAFF. The rearrangement links TRBV15 to TRBJ1-1; TCRdb picks TRBD1, but there is no DNA to check that call. The V gene's germline CDR1 is LNHNV and CDR2 YYDKDF (reference sequence). The CDR3 is made up of 15 amino acids. Complete variable domain (other parts from reference TRBV15 and TRBJ1-1): DAMVIQNPRYQVTQFGKPVTLSCSQTLNHNVMYWYQQKSSQAPKLLFHYYDKDFNNEADTPDNFQSRRPNTSFCFLDIRSPGLGDTAMYLCATSRDGHGGGRAFFGQGTRLTVV.

The chain combines TRBV29-1 with TRBJ2-6; TCRdb picks TRBD1, but there is no DNA to check that call. CDR1 SQVTM and CDR2 ANQGSEA come from the germline V gene. This CDR3 has 11 residues. The CDR3 sequence: CSAHARGVLTF.

The V gene is TRBV7-8, the J gene TRBJ2-3; TCRdb gives TRBD2 as the D gene, but with no DNA this cannot be confirmed. The CDR3 covers 15 residues. Germline V gene sequence: CDR1 SGHVS, CDR2 FQNEAQ. CDR3 protein: CASSLGSGGMNTQYF. Full variable domain (rest looked up from reference TRBV7-8 and TRBJ2-3): GAGVSQSPRYKVAKRGQDVALRCDPISGHVSLFWYQQALGQGPEFLTYFQNEAQLDKSGLPSDRFFAERPEGSVSTLKIQRTQQEDSAVYLCASSLGSGGMNTQYFGPGTRLTVL.

The chain employs TRBV28 and TRBJ1-4; TCRdb proposes TRBD1, but this gene call is untestable without DNA. In germline, CDR1 is MDHEN, CDR2 SYDVKM. The CDR3 contains 14 residues. CDR3: CASTNDRGAEKLFF.

The chain joins TRBV21-1 to TRBJ2-3; as DNA is missing, the TRBD2 call by TCRdb cannot be tested. TRBV21-1 is a recognized pseudogene. This CDR3 is built from 17 residues. CDR3 sequence reads: CASSKGRGGRCTDTQYF.

The chain uses TRBV7-2 and TRBJ2-7; TCRdb names TRBD2, which stays unverified in the absence of DNA. Germline lookup yields CDR1 SGHTA and CDR2 FQGNSA. The CDR3 covers 17 residues. CDR3 loop: CASSLMVEEALTYEQYF.

V gene TRBV27 combines with J gene TRBJ1-1; TCRdb's D call of TRBD1 is untestable without DNA. Germline V gene data show CDR1 as MNHEY and CDR2 as SMNVEV (reference sequence). This CDR3 comprises 15 residues. The CDR3 here is CASSLSGQGYTEAFF.

The chain combines TRBV5-5 with TRBJ2-7; TCRdb designates TRBD1, a call that cannot be tested without DNA. The CDR3 length is 14 residues. Germline CDR1 SGHKS, CDR2 YYEKEE (reference sequence). CDR3 amino acids: CASSLRPVTYEQYF. Full variable domain (rest looked up from reference TRBV5-5 and TRBJ2-7): DAGVTQSPTHLIKTRGQQVTLRCSPISGHKSVSWYQQVLGQGPQFIFQYYEKEERGRGNFPDRFSARQFPNYSSELNVNALLLGDSALYLCASSLRPVTYEQYFGPGTRLTVT.

The chain joins TRBV19 to TRBJ1-2; lacking DNA, the TRBD1 call made by TCRdb goes unchecked. There are 13 residues in the CDR3. Per the germline V gene, CDR1 is LNHDA and CDR2 is SQIVND (reference sequence). Here the CDR3 reads CASSIGTGDGYTF.

This chain connects TRBV5-1 to TRBJ2-7. CDR3 size: 11 residues. The germline V gene has CDR1 SGHRS and CDR2 YFSETQ. The CDR3 spells CASSLENEQYF.

The chain links TRBV28 to TRBJ2-1; without DNA, the TCRdb call of TRBD2 cannot be checked. CDR3 length equals 18 residues. CDR1 is MDHEN and CDR2 is SYDVKM in the germline V gene. CDR3 sequence: CASSLFIGTSGRRPEQFF.

The chain is built from TRBV5-1 and TRBJ2-5; the D call from TCRdb, TRBD1, cannot be confirmed without DNA. Germline V lookup: CDR1 SGHRS, CDR2 YFSETQ. CDR3 length: 14 amino acids. This CDR3 is CASSHGTGQETQYF.

The chain recombines TRBV29-1 with TRBJ2-2. The CDR3 is 14 amino acids. Germline values: CDR1 SQVTM, CDR2 ANQGSEA. CDR3 protein: CSVESFGNTGELFF.

The chain employs TRBV29-1 and TRBJ2-3; the D call of TRBD1 rests on TCRdb alone, since no DNA is present to check it. The germline V gene encodes CDR1 SQVTM and CDR2 ANQGSEA. The CDR3 is 17 amino acids. Here the CDR3 reads CSVEDRFRGRLVATQYF.

The V gene is TRBV6-1, the J gene TRBJ1-5. The germline V gene has CDR1 MNHNS and CDR2 SASEGT. CDR3 size: 16 residues. CDR3 sequence reads: CASSDFVFNSNQPQHF.

The J gene is TRBJ2-2, the V gene TRBV7-6; there is no DNA to check the TCRdb D call of TRBD1. CDR3 length equals 14 residues. Germline V gives CDR1 SGHVS, CDR2 FNYEAQ. CDR3 protein: CASSLLGGTGELFF.